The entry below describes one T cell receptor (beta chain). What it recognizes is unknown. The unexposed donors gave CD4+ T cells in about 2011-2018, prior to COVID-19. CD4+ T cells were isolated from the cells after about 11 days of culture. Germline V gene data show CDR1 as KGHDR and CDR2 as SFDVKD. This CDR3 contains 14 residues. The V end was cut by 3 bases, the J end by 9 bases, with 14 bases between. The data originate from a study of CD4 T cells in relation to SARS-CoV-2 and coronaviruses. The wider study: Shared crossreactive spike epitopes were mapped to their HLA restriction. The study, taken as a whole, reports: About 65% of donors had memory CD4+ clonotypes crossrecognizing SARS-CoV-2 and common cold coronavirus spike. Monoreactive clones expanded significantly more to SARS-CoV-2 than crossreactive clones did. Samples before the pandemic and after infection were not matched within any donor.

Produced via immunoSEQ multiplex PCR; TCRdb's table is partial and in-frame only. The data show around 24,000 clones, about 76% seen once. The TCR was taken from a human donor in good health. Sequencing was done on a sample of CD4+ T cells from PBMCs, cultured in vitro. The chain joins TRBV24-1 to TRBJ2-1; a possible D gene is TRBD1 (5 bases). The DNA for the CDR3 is TGTGCCACCAGTGATACAACAGTGCAGGGTGAGCAGTTCTTC. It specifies CATSDTTVQGEQFF.